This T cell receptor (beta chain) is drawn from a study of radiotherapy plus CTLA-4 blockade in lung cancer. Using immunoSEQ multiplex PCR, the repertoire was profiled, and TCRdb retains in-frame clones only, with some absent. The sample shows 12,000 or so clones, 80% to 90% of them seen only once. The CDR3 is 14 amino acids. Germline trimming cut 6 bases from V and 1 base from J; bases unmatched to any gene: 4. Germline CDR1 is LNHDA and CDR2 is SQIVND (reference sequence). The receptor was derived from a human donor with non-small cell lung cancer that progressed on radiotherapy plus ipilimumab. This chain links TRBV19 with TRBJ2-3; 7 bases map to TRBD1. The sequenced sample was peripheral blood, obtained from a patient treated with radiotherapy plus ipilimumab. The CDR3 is CASRITGGTDTQYF. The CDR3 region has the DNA TGTGCCAGTAGGATAACAGGGGGCACAGATACGCAGTATTTT.